Shown below are 12 T cell receptor beta chains from a single sample sequenced in a study of human T cells and chemical hapten exposure. Time point reported: healthy volunteer bleed at 6 weeks. The study extracted total RNA from unfractionated whole blood. TCRdb independently ran MiXCR on the RACE reads; one entry per CDR3 protein. The sample holds about 65,000 distinct CDR3 sequences, 5.5% to 7.5% seen once. Sample: whole blood. The receptor source for this set is a female donor in good health. Some clones in this sample may be carry-over from other donors' samples.

This clonotype was observed many times. The CDR3, as DNA: TGTGCCACCAGCAGGCGACTATCCGTCGAGCAGTACTTC. Translating gives CATSRRLSVEQYF. This rearrangement joins TRBV15 to TRBJ2-7; TRBD2 is a possible D gene (5 bases). The CDR3 consists of 13 residues. Trimming cost V 3 bases and J 6 bases, with 12 bases left between them. CDR1 is LNHNV and CDR2 is YYDKDF in the germline V gene (reference sequence).

V gene TRBV12-3 or TRBV12-4 combines with J gene TRBJ2-5; 9 nucleotides align to TRBD2. Trimming cost V 1 base and J 10 bases; bases outside gene matches: 1. There are 12 residues in the CDR3. The CDR3 spells CASSLGLADQYF. CDR3 in DNA: TGTGCCAGCAGTTTAGGACTAGCGGACCAGTACTTC.

In its sample, this clonotype was seen a few times. The rearrangement uses TRBV24-1 and TRBJ2-3; 7 nucleotides line up with TRBD1. The germline CDR1 and CDR2 sequences are KGHDR and SFDVKD. There are 15 residues in the CDR3. Losses at the gene ends were 4 bases for V and 4 bases for J; bases not matched to a gene: 7. The CDR3 DNA is TGTGCCACCAGTGACCCGACAGGGAGCGCAGATACGCAGTATTTT. Encoded protein: CATSDPTGSADTQYF.

This clonotype was detected ten times or more. The chain links TRBV7-8 to TRBJ2-3; D is perhaps TRBD2 (5 bases). The V end was cut by 2 bases, the J end by 6 bases, with 9 bases between. The CDR3 totals 13 residues. Per the germline V gene, CDR1 is SGHVS and CDR2 is FQNEAQ. CDR3 sequence (DNA): TGTGCCAGCAGCTTAATGAGGGAGGATACGCAGTATTTT. Protein product: CASSLMREDTQYF.

In its sample, this clonotype is medium-sized (0.01 to 0.1%). This chain uses TRBV6-4 with TRBJ2-3; possibly TRBD1 for D (5 bases). The CDR3 spans 14 residues. The germline V gene has CDR1 MRHNA and CDR2 SNTAGT. V was clipped by 4 bases and J by 4 bases, with 12 bases between them. The CDR3 bases are TGTGCCAGCAGTGCAACATCAGGGTCAGATACGCAGTATTTT. Translating gives CASSATSGSDTQYF.

A few counts support this clonotype. This chain joins TRBV5-5 and TRBJ2-3; the match to TRBD1 covers 9 bases. V trimming: 4 bases; J trimming: 4 bases; junction bases outside the gene matches: 4. This CDR3 has 14 amino acids. CDR1 is SGHKS, CDR2 YYEKEE, per germline (reference sequence). The CDR3: CASSMGQGADTQYF. The CDR3 nucleotides read TGTGCCAGCAGCATGGGACAGGGAGCAGATACGCAGTATTTT. The variable domain in full, with the rest retrieved from reference TRBV5-5 and TRBJ2-3, is DAGVTQSPTHLIKTRGQQVTLRCSPISGHKSVSWYQQVLGQGPQFIFQYYEKEERGRGNFPDRFSARQFPNYSSELNVNALLLGDSALYLCASSMGQGADTQYFGPGTRLTVL.

This clonotype has a count of ten or more. V is TRBV20-1 and J is TRBJ1-5, with a possible D match to TRBD1 (5 bases). Germline-derived CDR1 and CDR2 are DFQATT and SNEGSKA (reference sequence). The CDR3 totals 13 residues. With 8 bases removed from V and 4 bases from J, the gap between germline ends came to 15 bases. The CDR3 region is CSPTGDGNQPQHF. The CDR3, as DNA: TGCAGTCCAACGGGGGACGGAAATCAGCCCCAGCATTTT.

A remark on this clonotype: This may be a read error, as it is one base from a much larger clone. The chain employs TRBV12-3 or TRBV12-4 and TRBJ1-1; D is unresolved. The length of the CDR3 is 14 residues. V shed 4 bases and J shed 7 bases, with 16 bases lying between them. This CDR3 is CASSYRPEEDEAFF. DNA for the CDR3: TGTGCCAGCAGTTACCGGCCAGAGGAAGATGAAGCTTTCTTT.

This clonotype appeared many times. J is TRBJ2-4 and V is TRBV30; 7 positions agree with TRBD2. From germline, CDR1 is GTSNPN and CDR2 SVGIG (reference sequence). The length of the CDR3 is 17 residues. After removal of 3 bases from V and 1 base from J, the junction contained 12 bases not matched to a gene. The CDR3 nucleotides read TGTGCCTGGAGCCAAGATCTTATGGGGGGGGCCAAAAACATTCAGTACTTC. Protein sequence: CAWSQDLMGGAKNIQYF.

Ten or more counts support this clonotype. V and J are TRBV28 and TRBJ2-3, with D possibly matching TRBD2 (7 bases). V shed 6 bases and J shed 5 bases, with 21 bases lying between them. Germline V gene data show CDR1 as MDHEN and CDR2 as SYDVKM. CDR3 length: 16 amino acids. CDR3 loop: CASSATRGAVVDTQYF. The CDR3 DNA follows: TGTGCCAGCAGCGCGACACGGGGGGCCGTTGTAGATACGCAGTATTTT. Looking up the rest from reference TRBV28 and TRBJ2-3 gives the full variable domain: DVKVTQSSRYLVKRTGEKVFLECVQDMDHENMFWYRQDPGLGLRLIYFSYDVKMKEKGDIPEGYSVSREKKERFSLILESASTNQTSMYLCASSATRGAVVDTQYFGPGTRLTVL.

This clonotype was seen more than once but under ten times. The chain links TRBV6-5 to TRBJ2-7; 12 bases align to TRBD2. Germline assignment: CDR1 MNHEY and CDR2 SVGAGI. There are 15 residues in the CDR3. Losses at the gene ends were 0 bases for V and 6 bases for J; bases not matched to a gene: 3. As DNA, the CDR3 is TGTGCCAGCAGTTACTCGACTAGCGGGAGTTCCGAGCAGTACTTC. Its protein is CASSYSTSGSSEQYF.

In this sample, this clonotype turned up many times. This chain links TRBV9 with TRBJ2-7; D perhaps matches TRBD2 (6 bases). The germline gives CDR1 SGDLS, CDR2 YYNGEE. V was cut by 4 bases and J by 6 bases, with 11 bases left in between. This CDR3 comprises 12 residues. CDR3 region: CASSPHGGEQYF. CDR3 DNA sequence: TGTGCCAGCAGCCCTCACGGGGGCGAGCAGTACTTC.